Below, 21 T cell receptor beta chains from the same sample are listed, as sequenced in a study of OX40 agonist ivuxolimab in advanced cancers. The data were produced by immunoSEQ multiplex PCR, yet TCRdb's version contains in-frame clones alone and is incomplete. The sample contains tens of thousands of clones, roughly 80% of which appear only once. Sample: CD4+ or CD8+ T cells sorted from blood, taken in a trial of the OX40 agonist ivuxolimab. The receptor set was obtained from an adult with an advanced solid tumor such as melanoma, head and neck, liver or kidney cancer.

V usage is TRBV6-1 and J usage is TRBJ1-5; D not certain. The ends were cut back, 2 bases at V and 2 bases at J, with 7 bases in the middle. CDR3 length: 14 amino acids. Germline assignment: CDR1 MNHNS and CDR2 SASEGT. In DNA, the CDR3 is TGTGCCAGCAGTGAACTCTCAGGCAATCAGCCCCAGCATTTT. Translation: CASSELSGNQPQHF.

The rearrangement uses TRBV5-6 and TRBJ2-4, with D perhaps TRBD1 (5 bases). Trimming removed 1 base from V and 2 bases from J, with 10 bases in between. CDR1 and CDR2 (germline): SGHDT, YYEEEE. This CDR3 has 15 residues. DNA of the CDR3: TGTGCCAGCAGCTTGAGGGGAACCCCCAAAAACATTCAGTACTTC. It translates to CASSLRGTPKNIQYF. The complete variable domain, with remaining parts taken from reference TRBV5-6 and TRBJ2-4, reads DAGVTQSPTHLIKTRGQQVTLRCSPKSGHDTVSWYQQALGQGPQFIFQYYEEEERQRGNFPDRFSGHQFPNYSSELNVNALLLGDSALYLCASSLRGTPKNIQYFGAGTRLSVL.

The rearrangement joins TRBV5-1 to TRBJ1-1, with 7 bases identical to TRBD1. The CDR3 loop spans 15 amino acids. The ends lost 3 bases at V and 1 base at J; junction bases unmatched: 6. Per germline, CDR1 SGHRS and CDR2 YFSETQ. CDR3 protein: CASSYSGTENTEAFF. The CDR3 DNA follows: TGCGCCAGCAGCTACTCCGGGACAGAGAACACTGAAGCTTTCTTT.

CDR3 loop: CASTIEGTAGYTF. CDR3 bases: TGTGCCAGTACCATTGAGGGGACGGCTGGCTACACCTTC. V gene TRBV19 combines with J gene TRBJ1-2, with D perhaps matching TRBD1 (5 bases). In germline, CDR1 is LNHDA, CDR2 SQIVND (reference sequence). The CDR3 has 13 residues. Trimming removed 7 bases from V and 7 bases from J, with 16 bases in between.

The J gene is TRBJ1-4, the V gene TRBV7-9, with D unresolved. V was cut by 4 bases and J by 12 bases, with 15 bases left in between. Germline V gives CDR1 SEHNR, CDR2 FQNEAQ (reference sequence). This CDR3 comprises 13 residues. The CDR3, as DNA: TGTGCCAGCAGCTCCCTCCTAGGGAGGGAACTGTTTTTT. Translated: CASSSLLGRELFF.

The J gene is TRBJ1-2, the V gene TRBV6-1; 8 bases are shared with TRBD1. Germline CDR1 is MNHNS and CDR2 is SASEGT. The CDR3 has 13 residues. Losses at the gene ends were 2 bases for V and 7 bases for J; bases not matched to a gene: 3. The CDR3 nucleotides are TGTGCCAGCAGTGAACGGACAGGGATTGGCTACACCTTC. Protein product: CASSERTGIGYTF.

This chain uses TRBV19 with TRBJ1-2; the D gene is possibly TRBD1 (5 bases). CDR3 length: 15 residues. V lost 9 bases and J lost 0, with 17 bases in between. The germline V gene encodes CDR1 LNHDA and CDR2 SQIVND (reference sequence). The CDR3 loop reads CASNPGEYPNYGYTF. The DNA for the CDR3 is TGTGCCAGCAACCCGGGGGAGTACCCTAACTATGGCTACACCTTC. The variable domain in full, with the rest retrieved from reference TRBV19 and TRBJ1-2, is DGGITQSPKYLFRKEGQNVTLSCEQNLNHDAMYWYRQDPGQGLRLIYYSQIVNDFQKGDIAEGYSVSREKKESFPLTVTSAQKNPTAFYLCASNPGEYPNYGYTFGSGTRLTVV.

The rearrangement links TRBV11-2 to TRBJ2-5, with TRBD1 matching 9 bases. V dropped 5 bases and J dropped 7; count of bases not matched to a gene: 8. The CDR3 consists of 14 residues. Germline V gives CDR1 SGHAT, CDR2 FQNNGV. CDR3 protein: CASSGGTGIVTQYF. As DNA, the CDR3 is TGTGCCAGCAGCGGCGGGACAGGGATTGTGACCCAGTACTTC.

This chain joins TRBV6-1 and TRBJ1-4; TRBD1 is a possible D gene (6 bases). V was clipped by 1 base and J by 8 bases, with 14 bases between them. Germline lookup yields CDR1 MNHNS and CDR2 SASEGT. This CDR3 is 15 amino acids long. The CDR3: CASSEGGGAWEKLFF. The CDR3 nucleotides are TGTGCCAGCAGTGAAGGGGGGGGCGCTTGGGAAAAACTGTTTTTT.

V is TRBV6-6 and J is TRBJ1-5; TRBD1 aligns across 7 bases. This CDR3 spans 15 amino acids. V dropped 2 bases and J dropped 2; count of bases not matched to a gene: 3. Germline lookup yields CDR1 MNHNY and CDR2 SVGAGI (reference sequence). This CDR3 is CASSYGDSRNQPQHF. As DNA, the CDR3 is TGTGCCAGCAGTTACGGGGACAGCCGCAATCAGCCCCAGCATTTT.

A single count supports this clone. The chain employs TRBV2 and TRBJ2-2; TRBD1 is a possible D gene (5 bases). The CDR3 contains 15 residues. The V and J ends lost 8 bases and 0 bases respectively, with 13 bases between them. Germline V gene data show CDR1 as SNHLY and CDR2 as FYNNEI. In nucleotides, the CDR3 is TGTGCCAGCTCAGGGCAGAACGCGAACACCGGGGAGCTGTTTTTT. This gives the protein CASSGQNANTGELFF. The full variable domain, with the rest looked up from reference TRBV2 and TRBJ2-2, is EPEVTQTPSHQVTQMGQEVILRCVPISNHLYFYWYRQILGQKVEFLVSFYNNEISEKSEIFDDQFSVERPDGSNFTLKIRSTKLEDSAMYFCASSGQNANTGELFFGEGSRLTVL.

The CDR3 region is CASSLAPGNQPQHF. CDR3 DNA: TGTGCCAGCAGCTTAGCGCCGGGAAATCAGCCCCAGCATTTT. The genes are TRBV7-6 and TRBJ1-5, with D unclear. The CDR3 length is 14 residues. CDR1 SGHVS and CDR2 FNYEAQ come from the germline V gene. Between the trimmed V and J ends, which lost 0 bases and 4 bases, there was a span of 7 bases.

The chain combines TRBV29-1 with TRBJ1-2; TRBD1 agrees at 7 bases. V shed 8 bases, J shed 3 bases, and the junction held 9 bases outside the gene matches. The CDR3 extends over 13 amino acids. Germline V CDR1 and CDR2: SQVTM, ANQGSEA. The CDR3 spells CSSYHRGDYGYTF. The CDR3 DNA follows: TGCAGCTCCTACCACAGGGGCGACTATGGCTACACCTTC.

A word on this clone: This is likely a read error, given that the CDR3 carries no conserved phenylalanine or tryptophan at its end. The DNA is left out, because the CDR3 cannot be placed on it with certainty; the CDR3 is given as TCRdb lists it. The V and J genes are TRBV13 and TRBJ1-2. The CDR3 is 11 amino acids long, termini counted. CDR1 is PRHDT and CDR2 is FYEKMQ in the germline V gene (reference sequence). CDR3 region: CASSAGGTSAV.

The chain is built from TRBV6-5 and TRBJ2-7; a possible D gene is TRBD1 (5 bases). V lost 0 bases to trimming and J lost 2 bases, with 11 bases between them. The germline V gene has CDR1 MNHEY and CDR2 SVGAGI. The CDR3 covers 15 residues. The CDR3 bases are TGTGCCAGCAGTTACTCCCGCGACAGACCCTACGAGCAGTACTTC. Its translation is CASSYSRDRPYEQYF.

The chain carries TRBV5-1 and TRBJ2-3, with 8 bases that match TRBD2. The CDR3 covers 16 residues. Germline lookup yields CDR1 SGHRS and CDR2 YFSETQ. With 1 base clipped from V and 2 bases from J, the junction kept 6 bases outside the gene matches. The CDR3 DNA sequence: TGCGCCAGCAGCTTGTTGCTAGCGGGCCCCACAGATACGCAGTATTTT. It specifies CASSLLLAGPTDTQYF.

This chain links TRBV19 with TRBJ2-3, with 11 bases that match TRBD2. This CDR3 is built from 17 residues. Germline loops: CDR1 LNHDA, CDR2 SQIVND (reference sequence). V dropped 2 bases and J dropped 4; count of bases not matched to a gene: 8. CDR3 nucleotide sequence: TGTGCCAGTAGTATACCCTCTAGCGGGGGGTTTCCAGATACGCAGTATTTT. It is translated as CASSIPSSGGFPDTQYF.

V gene TRBV7-8 combines with J gene TRBJ2-3; TRBD2 agrees at 9 bases. The ends lost 0 bases at V and 2 bases at J; junction bases unmatched: 6. The CDR3 contains 17 residues. Germline CDR1 SGHVS, CDR2 FQNEAQ. In nucleotides, the CDR3 is TGTGCCAGCAGCTTAGCGCTTAGCGGGGGATACACAGATACGCAGTATTTT. It yields the protein CASSLALSGGYTDTQYF.

This rearrangement joins TRBV6-5 to TRBJ2-7; D is ambiguous. Trimming removed 2 bases from V and 4 bases from J, with 15 bases in between. The CDR3 is made up of 15 amino acids. In germline, CDR1 is MNHEY, CDR2 SVGAGI. CDR3 in amino acids: CASSYARGSSYEQYF. The CDR3 DNA reads TGTGCCAGCAGTTACGCCCGCGGCAGCTCTTACGAGCAGTACTTC.

This sequence joins TRBV6-1 and TRBJ2-7; D tentatively reads TRBD1 or TRBD2 (5 bases each). CDR3 length: 15 residues. Germline-derived CDR1 and CDR2 are MNHNS and SASEGT. Trimming removed 5 bases at V and 1 base at J, with 15 bases between. CDR3 coding DNA: TGTGCCAGCAGTAACCGGGACGGGCTTTCCTACGAGCAGTACTTC. It translates to CASSNRDGLSYEQYF.

The rearrangement uses TRBV11-2 and TRBJ1-2, with unresolved D. Germline V gene data show CDR1 as SGHAT and CDR2 as FQNNGV. This CDR3 is built from 14 residues. V was cut by 5 bases and J by 5 bases, with 15 bases left in between. As DNA, the CDR3 is TGTGCCAGCAGCCGACCGGAGAGTAGGTATGGCTACACCTTC. Its translation: CASSRPESRYGYTF.